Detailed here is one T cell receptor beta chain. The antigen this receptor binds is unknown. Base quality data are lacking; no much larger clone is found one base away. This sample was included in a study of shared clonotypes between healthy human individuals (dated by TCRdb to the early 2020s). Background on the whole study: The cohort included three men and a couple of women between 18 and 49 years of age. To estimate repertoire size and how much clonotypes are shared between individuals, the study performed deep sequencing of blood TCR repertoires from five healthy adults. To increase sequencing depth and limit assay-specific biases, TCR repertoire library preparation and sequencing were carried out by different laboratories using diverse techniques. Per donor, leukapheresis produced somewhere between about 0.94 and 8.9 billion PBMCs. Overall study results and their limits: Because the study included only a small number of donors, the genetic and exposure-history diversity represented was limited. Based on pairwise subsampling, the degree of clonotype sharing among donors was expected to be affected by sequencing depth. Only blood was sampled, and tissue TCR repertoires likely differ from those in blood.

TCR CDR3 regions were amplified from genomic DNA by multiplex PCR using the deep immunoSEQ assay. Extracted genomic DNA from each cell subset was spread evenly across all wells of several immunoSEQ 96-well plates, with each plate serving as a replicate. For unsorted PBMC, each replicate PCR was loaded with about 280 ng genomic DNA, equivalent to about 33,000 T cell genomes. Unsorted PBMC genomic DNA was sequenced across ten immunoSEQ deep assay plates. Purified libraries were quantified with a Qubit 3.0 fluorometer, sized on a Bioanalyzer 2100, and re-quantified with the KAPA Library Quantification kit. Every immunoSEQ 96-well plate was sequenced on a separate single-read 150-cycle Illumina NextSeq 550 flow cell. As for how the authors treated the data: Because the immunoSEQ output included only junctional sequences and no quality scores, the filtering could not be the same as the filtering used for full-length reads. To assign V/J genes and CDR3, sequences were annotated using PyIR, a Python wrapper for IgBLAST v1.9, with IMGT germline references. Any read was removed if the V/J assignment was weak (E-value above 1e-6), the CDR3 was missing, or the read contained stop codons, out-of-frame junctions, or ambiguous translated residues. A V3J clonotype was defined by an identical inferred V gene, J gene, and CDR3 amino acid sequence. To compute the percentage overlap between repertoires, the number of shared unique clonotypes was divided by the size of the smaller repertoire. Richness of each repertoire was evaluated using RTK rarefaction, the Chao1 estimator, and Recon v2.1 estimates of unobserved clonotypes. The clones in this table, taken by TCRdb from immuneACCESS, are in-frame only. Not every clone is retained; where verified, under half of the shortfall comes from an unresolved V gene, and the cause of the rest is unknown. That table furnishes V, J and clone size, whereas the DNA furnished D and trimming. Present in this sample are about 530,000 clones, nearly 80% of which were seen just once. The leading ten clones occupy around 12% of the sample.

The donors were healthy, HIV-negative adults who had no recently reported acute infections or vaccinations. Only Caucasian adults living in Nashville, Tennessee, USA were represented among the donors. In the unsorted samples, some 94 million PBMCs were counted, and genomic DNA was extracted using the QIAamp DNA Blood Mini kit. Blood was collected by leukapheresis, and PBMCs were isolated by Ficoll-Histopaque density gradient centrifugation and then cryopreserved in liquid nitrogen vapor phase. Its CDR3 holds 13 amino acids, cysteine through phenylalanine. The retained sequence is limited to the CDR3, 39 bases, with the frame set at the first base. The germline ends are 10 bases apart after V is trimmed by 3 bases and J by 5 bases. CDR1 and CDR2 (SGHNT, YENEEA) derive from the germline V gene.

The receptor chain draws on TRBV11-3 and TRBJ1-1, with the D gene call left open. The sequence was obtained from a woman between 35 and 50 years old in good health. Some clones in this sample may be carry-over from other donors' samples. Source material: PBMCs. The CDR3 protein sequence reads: CASSLEIGTEAFF. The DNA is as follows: TGTGCCAGCAGCTTGGAAATAGGGACTGAAGCTTTCTTT.